This TCR beta chain emerged from a study of PD-1 blockade in classical Hodgkin lymphoma. Germline V gives CDR1 SGHDN, CDR2 FVKESK. After removal of 4 bases from V and 7 bases from J, the junction contained 5 bases not matched to a gene. The CDR3 runs to 14 residues. This clone was recorded only once. Each patient relapsed following autologous stem cell transplantation, and prior brentuximab vedotin exposure differed. TCRdb's table, derived via immunoSEQ multiplex PCR, lists solely in-frame clones and lacks some. The sample carries roughly 47,000 clones, around three quarters recorded once. Sequenced here: peripheral blood mononuclear cells (PBMCs), sampled before the second cycle of nivolumab. The clonotype comes from a human donor with classical Hodgkin lymphoma. The rearrangement joins TRBV14 to TRBJ2-3; 10 positions match TRBD2. CDR3 bases: TGTGCCAGCAGCCGATTAGCGGGAGGAAATACGCAGTATTTT. The encoded protein is CASSRLAGGNTQYF.